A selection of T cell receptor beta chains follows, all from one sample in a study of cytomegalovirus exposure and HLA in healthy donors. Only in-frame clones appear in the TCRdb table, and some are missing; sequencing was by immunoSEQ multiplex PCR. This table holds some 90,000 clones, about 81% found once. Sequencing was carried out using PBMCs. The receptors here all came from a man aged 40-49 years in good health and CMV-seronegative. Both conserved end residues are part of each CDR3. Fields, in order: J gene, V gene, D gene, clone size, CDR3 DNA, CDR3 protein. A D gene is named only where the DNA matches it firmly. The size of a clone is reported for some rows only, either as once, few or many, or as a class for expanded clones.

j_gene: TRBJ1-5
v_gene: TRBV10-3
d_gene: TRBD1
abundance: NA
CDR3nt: TGTGCCATCAGTGAGCCCGGCAGGGGGTATAATCAGCCCCAGCATTTT
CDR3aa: CAISEPGRGYNQPQHF

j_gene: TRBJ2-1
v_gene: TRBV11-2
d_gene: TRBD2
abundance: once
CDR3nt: TGTGCCAGCAGCCGCCTAGCGGGGAGGGGCAATGAGCAGTTCTTC
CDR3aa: CASSRLAGRGNEQFF

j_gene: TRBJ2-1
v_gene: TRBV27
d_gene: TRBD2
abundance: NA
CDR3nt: TGTGCCAGCAGTTTAGGGGGACTAGAGCAGTTCTTC
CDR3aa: CASSLGGLEQFF

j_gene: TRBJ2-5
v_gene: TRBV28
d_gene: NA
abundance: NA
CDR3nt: TGTGCCAGCAGTTTAGGCCGGGGTCGGGCATGGGGCCAGTACTTC
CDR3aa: CASSLGRGRAWGQYF

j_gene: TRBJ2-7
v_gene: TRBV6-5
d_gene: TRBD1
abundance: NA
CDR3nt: TGTGCCAGCAGTTACTTCAGGACAGGGTCGGCCGAGCAGTACTTC
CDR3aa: CASSYFRTGSAEQYF

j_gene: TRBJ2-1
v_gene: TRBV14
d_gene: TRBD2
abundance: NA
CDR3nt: TGTGCCAGCTCTCCAAGGACTAGCAGTTACAATGAGCAGTTCTTC
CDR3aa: CASSPRTSSYNEQFF

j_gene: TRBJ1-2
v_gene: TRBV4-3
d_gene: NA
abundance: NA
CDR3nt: TGCGCCAGCAGCCAAGCTCAGGGTTATGGCTACACCTTC
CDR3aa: CASSQAQGYGYTF

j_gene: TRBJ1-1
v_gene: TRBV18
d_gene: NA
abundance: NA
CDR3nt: TGTGCCAGCTCACCTTCCCGGGAAACTGGGCCTGAAGCTTTCTTT
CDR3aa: CASSPSRETGPEAFF

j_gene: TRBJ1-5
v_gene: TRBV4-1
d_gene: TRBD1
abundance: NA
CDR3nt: TGCGCCAGCAGCCAAGCTCCAGGGGGAAGCAATCAGCCCCAGCATTTT
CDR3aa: CASSQAPGGSNQPQHF

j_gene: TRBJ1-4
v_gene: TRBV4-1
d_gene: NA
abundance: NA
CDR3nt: TGCGCCAGCAGCCATCTTGCAACTAATGAAAAACTGTTTTTT
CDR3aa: CASSHLATNEKLFF

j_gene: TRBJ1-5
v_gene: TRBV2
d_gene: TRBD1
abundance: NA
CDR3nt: TGTGCCAGCAGGCGACAGGGACAGAGGTCCTCGCCCCAGCATTTT
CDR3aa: CASRRQGQRSSPQHF

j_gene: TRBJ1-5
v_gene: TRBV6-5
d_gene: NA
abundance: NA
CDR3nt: TGTGCCAGCAGCACCGGAGATCAGCCCCAGCATTTT
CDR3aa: CASSTGDQPQHF

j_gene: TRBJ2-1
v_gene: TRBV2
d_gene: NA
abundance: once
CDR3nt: TGTGCCAGCAGTGTGGCCAGGCCGGAATACAATGAGCAGTTCTTC
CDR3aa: CASSVARPEYNEQFF

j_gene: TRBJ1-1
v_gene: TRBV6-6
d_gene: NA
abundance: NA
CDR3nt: TGTGCCAGCAGCCCGGGTATTGAAGCTTTCTTT
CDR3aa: CASSPGIEAFF

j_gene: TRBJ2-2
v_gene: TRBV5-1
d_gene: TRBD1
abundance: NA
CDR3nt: TGCGCCAGCAGATCGACCGGGACAGGGCCGAGGGACACCGGGGAGCTGTTTTTT
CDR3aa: CASRSTGTGPRDTGELFF

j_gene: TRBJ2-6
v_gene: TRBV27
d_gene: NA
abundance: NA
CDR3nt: TGTGCCGTACTCGGGGCCAACGTCCTGACTTTC
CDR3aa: CAVLGANVLTF

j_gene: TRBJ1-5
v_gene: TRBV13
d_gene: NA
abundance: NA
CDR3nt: TGTGCCAGCAGCCCCCAAATTCAGCCCCAGCATTTT
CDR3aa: CASSPQIQPQHF

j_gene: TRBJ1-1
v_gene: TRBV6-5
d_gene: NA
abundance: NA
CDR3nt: TGTGCCAGCAGTTACTCACTCTCCATTGATGAAGCTTTCTTT
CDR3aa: CASSYSLSIDEAFF

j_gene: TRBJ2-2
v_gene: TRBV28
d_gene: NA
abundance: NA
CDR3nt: TGTGCCAGCAGTCTCGGGTCGTCCCGGGAGCTGTTTTTT
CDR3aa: CASSLGSSRELFF

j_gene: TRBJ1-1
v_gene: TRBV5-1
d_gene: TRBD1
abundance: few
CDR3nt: TGCGCCAGCAGCGGATTCTCGGGACAGACCACTGAAGCTTTCTTT
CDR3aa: CASSGFSGQTTEAFF

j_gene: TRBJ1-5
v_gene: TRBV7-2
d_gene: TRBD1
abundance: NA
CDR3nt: TGTGCCAGCAGCCCACAGGGGAACAACAATCAGCCCCAGCATTTT
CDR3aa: CASSPQGNNNQPQHF

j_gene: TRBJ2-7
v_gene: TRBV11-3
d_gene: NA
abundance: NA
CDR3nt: TGTGCCAGCAGCCCTGACAAAGGCGACGAGCAGTACTTC
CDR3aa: CASSPDKGDEQYF

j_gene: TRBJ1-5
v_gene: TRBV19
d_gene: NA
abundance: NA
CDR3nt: TGTGCCAGTAGTATAGCAACGGGGGTCCATCAGCCCCAGCATTTT
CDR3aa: CASSIATGVHQPQHF

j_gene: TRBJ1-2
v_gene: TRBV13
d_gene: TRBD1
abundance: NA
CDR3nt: TGTGCCAGCAGCTTAACTGGACAGGGTAGAGTTGGCTACACCTTC
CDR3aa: CASSLTGQGRVGYTF

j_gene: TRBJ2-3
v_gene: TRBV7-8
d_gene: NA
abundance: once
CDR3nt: TGTGCCAGCAGCCAAAAAGCCACCCTTGGTGATACGCAGTATTTT
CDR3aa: CASSQKATLGDTQYF

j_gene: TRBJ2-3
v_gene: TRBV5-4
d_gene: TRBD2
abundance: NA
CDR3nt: TGTGCCAGCAATCTAGCGGATACAAGCACAGATACGCAGTATTTT
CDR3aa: CASNLADTSTDTQYF

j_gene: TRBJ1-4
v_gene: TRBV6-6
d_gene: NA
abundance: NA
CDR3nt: TGTGCCAGCAGGCGGTCCACGTCCGCGACTAATGAAAAACTGTTTTTT
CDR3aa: CASRRSTSATNEKLFF

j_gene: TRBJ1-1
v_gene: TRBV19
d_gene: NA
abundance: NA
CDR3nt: TGTGCCAGTAGTACAGGGTTCACTGAAGCTTTCTTT
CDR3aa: CASSTGFTEAFF

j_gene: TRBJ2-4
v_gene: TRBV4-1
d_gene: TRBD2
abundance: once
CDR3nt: TGCGCCAGCAGCCAAGCGGGACTAGCGGGGGCTGACATTCAGTACTTC
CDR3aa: CASSQAGLAGADIQYF

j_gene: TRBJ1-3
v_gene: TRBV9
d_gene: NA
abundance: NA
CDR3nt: TGTGCCAGCAGCGTCGAGGTGAGGCGGACTGGAAACACCATATATTTT
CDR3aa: CASSVEVRRTGNTIYF

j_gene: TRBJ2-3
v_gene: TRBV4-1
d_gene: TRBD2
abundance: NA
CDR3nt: TGCGCCAGCAGCCAAGATACGGCTAGCGGGGCAGATACGCAGTATTTT
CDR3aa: CASSQDTASGADTQYF

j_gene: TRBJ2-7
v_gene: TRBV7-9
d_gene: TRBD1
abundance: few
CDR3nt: TGTGCCAGCAGCTCCGGGACAGGGACCTACGAGCAGTACTTC
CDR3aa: CASSSGTGTYEQYF

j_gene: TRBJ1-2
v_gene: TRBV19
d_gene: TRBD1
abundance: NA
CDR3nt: TGTGCCAGTAGTGAGGACAGGGGGCGCTTCTATGGCTACACCTTC
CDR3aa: CASSEDRGRFYGYTF